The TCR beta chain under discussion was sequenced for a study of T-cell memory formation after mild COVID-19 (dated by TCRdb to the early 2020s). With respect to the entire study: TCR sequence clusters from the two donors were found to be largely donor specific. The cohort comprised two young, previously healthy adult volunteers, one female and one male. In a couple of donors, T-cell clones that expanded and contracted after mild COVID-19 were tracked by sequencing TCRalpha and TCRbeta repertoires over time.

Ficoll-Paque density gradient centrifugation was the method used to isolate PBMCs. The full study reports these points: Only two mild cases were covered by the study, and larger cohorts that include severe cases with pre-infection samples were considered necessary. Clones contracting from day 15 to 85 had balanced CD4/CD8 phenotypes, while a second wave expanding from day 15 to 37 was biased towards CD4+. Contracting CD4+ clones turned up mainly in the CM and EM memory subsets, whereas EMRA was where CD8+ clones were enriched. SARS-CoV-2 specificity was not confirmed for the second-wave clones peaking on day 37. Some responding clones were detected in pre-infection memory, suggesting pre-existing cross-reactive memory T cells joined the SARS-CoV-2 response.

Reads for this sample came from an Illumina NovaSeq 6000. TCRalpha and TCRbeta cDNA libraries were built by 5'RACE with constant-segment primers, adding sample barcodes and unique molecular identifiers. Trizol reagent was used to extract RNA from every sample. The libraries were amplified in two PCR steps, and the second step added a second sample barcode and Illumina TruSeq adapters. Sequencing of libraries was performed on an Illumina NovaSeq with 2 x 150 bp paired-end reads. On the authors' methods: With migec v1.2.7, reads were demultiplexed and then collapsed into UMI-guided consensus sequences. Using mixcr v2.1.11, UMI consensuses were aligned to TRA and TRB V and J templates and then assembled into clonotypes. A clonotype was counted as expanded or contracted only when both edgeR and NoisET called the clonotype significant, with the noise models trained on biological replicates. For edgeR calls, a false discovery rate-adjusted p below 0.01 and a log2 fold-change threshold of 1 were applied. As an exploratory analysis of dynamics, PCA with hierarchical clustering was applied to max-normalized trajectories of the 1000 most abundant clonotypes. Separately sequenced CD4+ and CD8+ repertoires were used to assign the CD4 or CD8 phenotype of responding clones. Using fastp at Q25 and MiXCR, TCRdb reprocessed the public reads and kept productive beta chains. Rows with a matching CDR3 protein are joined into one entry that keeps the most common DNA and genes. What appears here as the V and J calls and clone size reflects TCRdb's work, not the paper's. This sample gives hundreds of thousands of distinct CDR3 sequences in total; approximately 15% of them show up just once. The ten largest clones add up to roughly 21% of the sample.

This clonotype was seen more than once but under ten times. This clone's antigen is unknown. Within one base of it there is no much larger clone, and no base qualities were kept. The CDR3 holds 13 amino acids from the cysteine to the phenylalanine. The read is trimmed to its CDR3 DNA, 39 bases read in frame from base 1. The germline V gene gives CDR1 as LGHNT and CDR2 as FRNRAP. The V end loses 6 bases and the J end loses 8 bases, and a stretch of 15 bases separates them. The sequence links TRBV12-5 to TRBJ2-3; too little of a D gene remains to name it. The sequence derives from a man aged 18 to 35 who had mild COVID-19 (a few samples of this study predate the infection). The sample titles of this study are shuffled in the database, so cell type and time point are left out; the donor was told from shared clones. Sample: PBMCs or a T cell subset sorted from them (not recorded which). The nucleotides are TGTGCTAGTGGCCTCACACCGGTTGGTACGCAGTATTTT. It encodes CASGLTPVGTQYF.